Listed below are T cell receptor beta chains from one sample, sequenced in a study of OX40 agonist ivuxolimab in advanced cancers. Repertoires were generated with immunoSEQ multiplex PCR, while TCRdb's copy carries only in-frame clones and drops some. Of roughly 120,000 clones in the sample, approximately 89% were seen once. Specimen: CD4+ or CD8+ T cells sorted from blood, collected in a trial of the OX40 agonist ivuxolimab. The receptors come from an adult with an advanced solid tumor such as melanoma, head and neck, liver or kidney cancer. CDR3s include the opening cysteine and the closing phenylalanine or tryptophan. D genes are given only for firm matches.

TRBD1 | TRBJ1-1 | TRBV25-1 | CASRGQGVFTEAFF
. | TRBJ2-1 | TRBV9 | CASSVAVGTAIYNEQFF
. | TRBJ1-1 | TRBV11-2 | CASSKDSSNRAFF
TRBD1 | TRBJ2-7 | TRBV15 | CATSREGTGGEQYF
TRBD1 | TRBJ1-6 | TRBV7-3 | CASSQQPGGYNSPLHF
. | TRBJ1-1 | TRBV19 | CASSIQGSEAFF
. | TRBJ1-2 | TRBV7-9 | CASSVTGLGIHYGYTF
. | TRBJ1-5 | TRBV10-3 | CAISESRGDQPQHF
TRBD1 | TRBJ2-7 | TRBV27 | CASSWTGSSEQYF
. | TRBJ2-5 | TRBV5-6 | CASSQGRRAAMAQYF
. | TRBJ2-3 | TRBV4-3 | CASSPNRADTQYF
. | TRBJ1-3 | TRBV7-9 | CASSLVSSGNTIYF
TRBD2 | TRBJ2-1 | TRBV4-2 | CASSQGTSGNNEQFF
. | TRBJ1-1 | TRBV18 | CASQLGGNTEAFF
. | TRBJ1-4 | TRBV25-1 | CASSPVIQANEKLFF
. | TRBJ1-5 | TRBV5-6 | CASSLAGTQNQPQHF
TRBD1 | TRBJ2-2 | TRBV15 | CATSRNRGGELFF
. | TRBJ2-5 | TRBV6-6 | CASSYSGTDKETQYF
. | TRBJ2-5 | TRBV9 | CASSVQGWYQETQYF
. | TRBJ1-1 | TRBV18 | CASSPRPGVSYRSTEAFF
. | TRBJ2-2 | TRBV4-1 | CASSPHKAGELFF
. | TRBJ1-4 | TRBV4-3 | CASSQERGRLFF
. | TRBJ1-6 | TRBV11-2 | CASSILDGGRPLHF
. | TRBJ1-5 | TRBV11-2 | CASSPLGGFSNQPQHF
. | TRBJ2-5 | TRBV6-6 | CASTGSRLTQYF
. | TRBJ1-2 | TRBV18 | CASSPAGRDLANYGYTF
. | TRBJ1-3 | TRBV19 | CATSLSGNTIYF
. | TRBJ2-1 | TRBV21-1 | CASSNPLLAPKANEQFF
. | TRBJ1-4 | TRBV5-1 | CASSSDHTNEKLFF
. | TRBJ2-5 | TRBV5-4 | CASSLEIGWETQYF
TRBD1 | TRBJ1-2 | TRBV30 | CAWRRQGLYGYTF
TRBD2 | TRBJ2-5 | TRBV5-5 | CASSLGTSGLERETQYF
. | TRBJ2-4 | TRBV7-9 | CASSLAGPSGDIQYF
TRBD1 | TRBJ1-3 | TRBV18 | CASSLRTGAHSGNTIYF
TRBD1 | TRBJ1-2 | TRBV30 | CAWSVGTGINYGYTF
. | TRBJ2-7 | TRBV10-3 | CAISDRTNSYEQYF
TRBD1 | TRBJ1-2 | TRBV7-9 | CASSSGQGAYGYTF
. | TRBJ2-1 | TRBV7-9 | CASSPGHNEQFF
. | TRBJ1-4 | TRBV6-6 | CASSRGTFNEKLFF
. | TRBJ1-2 | TRBV14 | CASSSRDNYGYTF
TRBD1 | TRBJ2-5 | TRBV19 | CASRMTGVETQYF
TRBD2 | TRBJ2-2 | TRBV27 | CASSLELAGAGELFF
TRBD1 | TRBJ2-7 | TRBV6-1 | CATRTGGFEQYF
. | TRBJ2-2 | TRBV11-2 | CASSRWTANTGELFF
. | TRBJ2-2 | TRBV28 | CASTFLGGELFF
. | TRBJ1-1 | TRBV7-8 | CASRRRAGTEAFF
. | TRBJ1-1 | TRBV2 | CASSELGGALNTEAFF
TRBD2 | TRBJ2-1 | TRBV7-2 | CASSLAGTKEFF
. | TRBJ1-1 | TRBV18 | CASSKSGEETEAFF
. | TRBJ1-6 | TRBV5-6 | CASSSYRDVGYSPLHF
TRBD1 | TRBJ2-7 | TRBV11-1 | CASRDPYRGPSYEQYF
TRBD2 | TRBJ2-5 | TRBV28 | CASSLLLAGLEGTQYF
TRBD2 | TRBJ2-2 | TRBV5-1 | CASSPLAGSAGELFF
. | TRBJ1-2 | TRBV28 | CASSLLVMAGAHGYTF
. | TRBJ2-7 | TRBV30 | CAWSLQRATGSEQYF